Listed below are T cell receptor beta chains from one sample, sequenced in a study of type 1 regulatory T cells. TCRdb recomputed calls from the reads with MiXCR, one row per CDR3 protein. The profile shows 60,000 to 70,000 distinct CDR3 sequences, approximately 47% of them singletons. Antigen specificity for these receptors is unknown. Input material: cultured non-Tr1 T cells, either the whole culture or a sorted T cell fraction (not recorded which). These receptors were obtained from a human donor in good health. The CDR3 runs from the conserved cysteine through the conserved F or W. The D gene is left open where the match is weak. The listing skips clone size in some rows; elsewhere it reads once, few, many or a size class.

J: TRBJ2-7
D: TRBD1
size: .
V: TRBV20-1
CDR3: CSASGTGGYLGEQYF
DNA: TGCAGTGCTAGCGGGACAGGGGGCTATCTCGGCGAGCAGTACTTC

J: TRBJ2-2
D: .
size: few
V: TRBV9
CDR3: CASSVRGKNTGELFF
DNA: TGTGCCAGCAGCGTTAGGGGGAAAAACACCGGGGAGCTGTTTTTT

J: TRBJ2-1
D: TRBD2
size: .
V: TRBV5-1
CDR3: CASSIRLAGDDEQFF
DNA: TGCGCCAGCAGCATTAGACTAGCGGGGGACGATGAGCAGTTCTTC

J: TRBJ1-2
D: TRBD1
size: .
V: TRBV20-1
CDR3: CSAGDSANLNYGYTF
DNA: TGCAGTGCTGGGGACAGCGCTAATCTTAACTATGGCTACACCTTC

J: TRBJ2-1
D: TRBD1
size: .
V: TRBV20-1
CDR3: CSTRDPGQGAYNEQFF
DNA: TGCAGTACTAGAGACCCGGGACAGGGAGCCTACAATGAGCAGTTCTTC

J: TRBJ2-3
D: .
size: .
V: TRBV2
CDR3: CASSVSGGGLF
DNA: TGTGCCAGCAGTGTCTCCGGGGGTGGGCTGTTT

J: TRBJ2-7
D: TRBD2
size: .
V: TRBV7-2
CDR3: CASSLTSGETYEQYF
DNA: TGTGCCAGCAGCTTGACTAGCGGGGAAACCTACGAGCAGTACTTC

J: TRBJ2-1
D: TRBD2
size: .
V: TRBV6-1
CDR3: CASLRATSGGDEQFF
DNA: TGTGCCAGTTTAAGGGCGACTAGCGGGGGGGATGAGCAGTTCTTC

J: TRBJ1-5
D: TRBD1
size: .
V: TRBV18
CDR3: CASSQGTGSDQPQHF
DNA: TGTGCCAGCTCACAAGGGACAGGGTCAGACCAGCCCCAGCATTTT

J: TRBJ2-2
D: TRBD2
size: .
V: TRBV3-1
CDR3: CASSQRTGTSGSTGELFF
DNA: TGTGCCAGCAGCCAAAGAACGGGGACTAGCGGTTCCACCGGGGAGCTGTTTTTT

J: TRBJ2-1
D: .
size: few
V: TRBV7-2
CDR3: CASSRGTVAPYNEQFF
DNA: TGTGCCAGCAGCCGCGGGACAGTCGCCCCCTACAATGAGCAGTTCTTC

J: TRBJ2-6
D: .
size: .
V: TRBV10-3
CDR3: CAISGALSGANVLTF
DNA: TGTGCCATCAGTGGGGCCCTCTCTGGGGCCAACGTCCTGACTTTC

J: TRBJ2-2
D: .
size: .
V: TRBV5-1
CDR3: CASARGTIGELFF
DNA: TGCGCCAGCGCTAGGGGGACCATCGGGGAGCTGTTTTTT

J: TRBJ2-2
D: .
size: .
V: TRBV11-1
CDR3: CASSLRPENTGELFF
DNA: TGTGCCAGCAGCTTACGTCCAGAAAACACCGGGGAGCTGTTTTTT

J: TRBJ1-4
D: .
size: few
V: TRBV4-1
CDR3: CASSQGTGTNEKLFF
DNA: TGCGCCAGCAGCCAAGGCACTGGAACTAATGAAAAACTGTTTTTT

J: TRBJ2-5
D: .
size: few
V: TRBV7-2
CDR3: CASGFRDQETQYF
DNA: TGTGCCAGCGGCTTCAGGGATCAAGAGACCCAGTACTTC

J: TRBJ2-7
D: .
size: .
V: TRBV6-6
CDR3: CASNLNRDTSYEQYF
DNA: TGTGCCAGCAATCTCAACCGGGACACATCCTACGAGCAGTACTTC

J: TRBJ1-1
D: .
size: .
V: TRBV20-1
CDR3: CSANLYQGGNTEAFF
DNA: TGCAGTGCAAACCTATATCAGGGTGGCAACACTGAAGCTTTCTTT

J: TRBJ1-1
D: TRBD1
size: .
V: TRBV5-6
CDR3: CASSLGDRRANTEAFF
DNA: TGTGCCAGCAGCTTAGGGGACAGACGGGCGAACACTGAAGCTTTCTTT

J: TRBJ2-3
D: .
size: .
V: TRBV24-1
CDR3: CATSDLNFGSTDTQYF
DNA: TGTGCCACCAGTGATTTAAACTTCGGGTCCACAGATACGCAGTATTTT

J: TRBJ2-7
D: .
size: .
V: TRBV29-1
CDR3: CSVGGGSYEQYF
DNA: TGCAGCGTTGGCGGAGGGTCCTACGAGCAGTACTTC

J: TRBJ2-1
D: TRBD2
size: .
V: TRBV11-3
CDR3: CASSWLAGSYNEQFF
DNA: TGTGCCAGCAGCTGGTTAGCGGGGAGTTACAATGAGCAGTTCTTC

J: TRBJ2-1
D: TRBD1
size: .
V: TRBV14
CDR3: CASRQEKGTGKFF
DNA: TGTGCCAGCAGACAAGAGAAGGGGACAGGGAAGTTCTTC

J: TRBJ1-1
D: .
size: .
V: TRBV29-1
CDR3: CSVGLTNTEAFF
DNA: TGCAGCGTTGGACTGACGAACACTGAAGCTTTCTTT

J: TRBJ1-2
D: .
size: .
V: TRBV5-1
CDR3: CASSLDRPSRSVGYTF
DNA: TGCGCCAGCAGCTTGGACAGGCCCAGCCGCTCGGTTGGCTACACCTTC

J: TRBJ2-4
D: .
size: few
V: TRBV20-1
CDR3: CSARGTGGGGDIQYF
DNA: TGCAGTGCTAGAGGGACGGGGGGCGGAGGGGACATTCAGTACTTC

J: TRBJ2-2
D: .
size: few
V: TRBV7-3
CDR3: CASSPADTGELFF
DNA: TGTGCCAGCAGCCCAGCGGACACCGGGGAGCTGTTTTTT

J: TRBJ1-1
D: .
size: .
V: TRBV20-1
CDR3: CSASTNTEAFF
DNA: TGCAGTGCTAGCACGAACACTGAAGCTTTCTTT

J: TRBJ2-6
D: .
size: .
V: TRBV4-1
CDR3: CASSPLPSGANVLTF
DNA: TGCGCCAGCAGCCCTTTGCCCTCTGGGGCCAACGTCCTGACTTTC

J: TRBJ2-1
D: .
size: few
V: TRBV12-3/TRBV12-4
CDR3: CASSFGRKATNEQFF
DNA: TGTGCCAGCAGTTTTGGGAGAAAGGCCACCAATGAGCAGTTCTTC

J: TRBJ1-5
D: .
size: .
V: TRBV20-1
CDR3: CSAQGHYSNQPQHF
DNA: TGCAGTGCCCAGGGGCATTATAGCAATCAGCCCCAGCATTTT

J: TRBJ2-4
D: TRBD1
size: few
V: TRBV4-1
CDR3: CASSQGDRGGFGIQYF
DNA: TGCGCCAGCAGCCAAGGAGACAGAGGGGGCTTTGGCATTCAGTACTTC